This T cell receptor beta chain was identified during a study of PD-L1 blockade in urothelial cancer. Study background: Men with urothelial cancer arising in the bladder made up about 85% of the roughly 30 patients. Blood analyses occurred 3 weeks (second dose) and 6 weeks post treatment start.

Study outcomes and limitations: Clonality of blood TCR below the median before treatment predicted better survival.

Synthetic TCR analog templates were spiked into all PCRs individually. Sequenced by immunoSEQ multiplex PCR; TCRdb stores in-frame clones only, minus some. This sample yields some 50,000 clones, of which roughly 87% are seen a single time; about 15% belongs to the top ten. Germline V CDR1 and CDR2: LNHDA, SQIVND (reference sequence). Unmatched junction bases numbered 5, after V lost 6 bases and J lost 4 bases. The CDR3 extends over 15 amino acids. Worth noting for this clone: Its antigen is undetermined.

Indicated time point: pretreatment peripheral blood. The chain uses TRBV19 and TRBJ2-2; 10 positions agree with TRBD2. The sequencing here drew on PBMCs, taken around atezolizumab (anti-PD-L1) treatment. The TCR originated in an older woman with urothelial cancer. CDR3 DNA: TGTGCCAGTAGATTAAGCGGGAGGGGCACCGGGGAGCTGTTTTTT. It yields the protein CASRLSGRGTGELFF.